What follows describes a single T cell receptor (beta chain). Its antigen remains unidentified. Nothing much larger sits one base from this clone, and base qualities are not available. This specimen comes from a study of T cells in Graves' hyperthyroidism and ophthalmopathy (dated by TCRdb to between 2018 and 2021). Regarding the research as a whole: Peripheral blood samples were taken at initial diagnosis, before any treatment was given. To identify TCR V-J signatures that set the groups apart, the researchers used a discovery cohort of 95 to 100 patients, made up of 40 to 45 with Graves' ophthalmopathy and about 59 with stable Graves' hyperthyroidism. The paper reports TCR Vbeta CDR3 sequencing of fewer than 150 peripheral blood samples: around 45 ophthalmopathy, fewer than 80 hyperthyroidism and approximately 17 progressor patients. In about 6 Graves' hyperthyroidism patients, the study also compared T-cell repertoires from thyroid tissue with T-cell repertoires from blood. Prospective prediction of ophthalmopathy was tested in an independent validation cohort consisting of 18 hyperthyroidism patients and approximately 16 patients who later progressed to ophthalmopathy. Following sampling, methimazole starting at 30 mg daily was given to hyperthyroidism patients, and high-dose intravenous methylprednisolone was given to ophthalmopathy patients. The 100 or so discovery patients were divided at random into training and test sets in a 7:3 ratio.

Sequences SNHLY (CDR1) and FYNNEI (CDR2) are obtained from the germline V gene. Reading from cysteine to phenylalanine, the CDR3 counts 15 amino acids. Kept here is only the CDR3 DNA, which spans 45 bases and is read in frame from base 1. Trimming costs V 10 bases and J 2 bases, and their ends lie 18 bases apart. The TCR beta CDR3 regions were amplified from the RNA transcripts. The first round of RT-PCR for the TCR CDR3 was performed with the HTBI primer set and the Qiagen OneStep RT-PCR kit. Libraries were constructed in a second round of multiplex PCR, after which size selection and purification were carried out. Libraries were sequenced paired-end with 100 bp reads on an Illumina HiSeq2000. From the authors' description of their analysis: SOAPnuke was used to process the raw data, removing reads that contained adapters or uncalled bases, had a mean Phred below 15, or lacked an exact match to the constant primer or identifier. High-quality paired reads were merged using COPE v1.2.5, and each unique nucleotide sequence was defined as a clonotype. Clonotypes were aligned to IMGT TRBV, TRBD and TRBJ reference segments using MiTCR v1.1. The analysis included only V-J combinations with a frequency above 0.0001, which together covered around 99% of the repertoires. The TCS score was defined as the ratio of F50 (clonal expansion) to E x V (chaos), calculated using BLOSUM62-based TCRdist between CDR3 peptides within each V-J. Welch's t-statistics and random forest reduced some 510 V-J features to 10 to 15, which were used in a naive Bayes classifier (R e1071). The public reads were run again by TCRdb, first through fastp at Q25 and then through MiXCR, and only productive beta chains were kept. Rows merge per CDR3 protein into single entries with the most common DNA and genes. The V and J calls were not made by the authors but by TCRdb's processing. Within this sample are roughly 300,000 distinct CDR3 sequences, with 20% to 25% of them counted one time only. The ten largest account for around 45% of the sample.

A patient counted as having stable Graves' hyperthyroidism if no progression to ophthalmopathy occurred over 18 months of follow-up. Hyperthyroidism patients were newly diagnosed, with disease duration under 2 months, and aged 18 to 65 years. The study excluded patients with uncontrolled infections, other autoimmune diseases, pregnancy or lactation. Diagnoses relied on clinical symptoms, serum thyroxine and TRAb, thyroid ultrasound and orbital computed tomography. Ficoll-Paque density gradient centrifugation was used to isolate PBMCs from around 10 ml of fresh peripheral blood. Total RNA was extracted with Trizol reagent, and quality was checked on an Agilent 2100 Bioanalyzer. Study-wide findings and limitations: In validation, progression to ophthalmopathy was predicted by the model with more than 65% sensitivity and roughly 76% specificity, a median of 6.5 months before onset. Blood samples also contained most of the expanded thyroid clonotypes (frequency above 0.001), which suggests that blood repertoires may reflect thyroid immune responses. Ophthalmopathy was separated from stable hyperthyroidism by a 13 V-J signature model, with roughly 88% sensitivity and about 84% specificity obtained in cross-validation and 80%/75% obtained in testing. Sample size was not statistically predetermined, and blinding of investigators to group allocation was not performed.

Recombination linked TRBV2 to TRBJ2-1; the D element might be TRBD1 or TRBD2, as each aligns at 6 bases. The sequencing sample was made of blood. This clonotype originated in a woman between 50 and 59 years old with Graves' hyperthyroidism. The CDR3 protein sequence reads: CATQVGGSTYNEQFF. The sequenced DNA is TGTGCCACCCAGGTCGGGGGCTCTACCTACAATGAGCAGTTCTTC.